The TCR beta chain under discussion was sequenced for a study of blood T cell repertoires in COVID-19. The wider study: The samples span acute and convalescent COVID-19 from the United States, Italy and Spain. Sources were T cells, B-cell-depleted T cells, or PBMCs; the material itself was cDNA or gDNA.

In the authors' workflow: By means of reference gene primer amplification, nucleated cell counts were estimated. The repertoire was sequenced with immunoSEQ multiplex PCR; TCRdb's copy has only in-frame clones and lacks some. From that table come the V and J calls and clone size; the DNA was used to work out D and trimming. The sample has fewer than 45,000 clones, under 90% seen once. This clone has more than one count but fewer than ten. The clonotype originates from a man aged 60-69 years with COVID-19, enrolled during active disease. Material for sequencing was peripheral blood.

The CDR3 loop is CASSQGRGSGTGELFF. The CDR3, as DNA: TGTGCCAGCAGCCAAGGCAGGGGATCGGGCACCGGGGAGCTGTTTTTT. This chain joins TRBV3-1 (or the pseudogene TRBV3-2) and TRBJ2-2, with D tentatively TRBD1 (6 bases). This CDR3 contains 16 residues. Trimming took 1 base from V and 4 from J, leaving 13 bases between them. Per germline, CDR1 LGHDT and CDR2 YNNKEL (reference sequence).